Below, one T cell receptor (beta chain) is given with its context. Trimming cost V 10 bases and J 0 bases, with 21 bases left between them. Germline V gives CDR1 ENHRY, CDR2 SYGVKD. The CDR3 has 16 amino acids. The source of the sample is a study of blood T cell repertoires in COVID-19. Some clones are missing from TCRdb's copy, which holds only in-frame ones; the method was immunoSEQ multiplex PCR. The sample lists 200,000 to 250,000 clones; around 83% were seen once. This chain uses TRBV10-3 with TRBJ1-2; D ambiguous. What was sequenced was peripheral blood. This clonotype was obtained from a woman aged 50 to 60 with acute or convalescent COVID-19. Here the CDR3 DNA reads TGTGCCACAAAAACAGCCCCGTACCAATCTAACTATGGCTACACCTTC. Translating gives CATKTAPYQSNYGYTF.